The 30 T cell receptor beta chains listed next were all sequenced from one sample in a study of shared clonotypes between healthy human individuals. Using immunoSEQ multiplex PCR, the repertoire was profiled, and TCRdb retains in-frame clones only, with some absent. The table lists roughly 2.5 million clones, more than 90% of them singletons. The material sequenced was naive CD4+ T cells sorted from blood. Subset denoted: CD45RA+ positively selected. The receptor source for this set is a man between 18 and 29 years old in good health.

This chain links TRBV27 with TRBJ2-6; D is unresolved. Trimming took 5 bases from V and 1 from J, leaving 9 bases between them. The CDR3 extends over 15 amino acids. Germline V CDR1 and CDR2: MNHEY, SMNVEV (reference sequence). CDR3 sequence: CASSLHLSGANVLTF. In DNA form, the CDR3 reads TGTGCCAGCAGTCTACACCTGTCTGGGGCCAACGTCCTGACTTTC.

V is TRBV18 and J is TRBJ2-7; D possibly corresponds to TRBD1 (7 bases). The germline V and J ends were trimmed by 3 bases and 3 bases, with 15 bases remaining between them. Germline CDR1 and CDR2: KGHSH and LQKENI. This CDR3 contains 15 residues. In DNA, the CDR3 is TGTGCCAGCTCACCTCAGGGGGGATATGACTACGAGCAGTACTTC. Translation gives CASSPQGGYDYEQYF.

V is TRBV16 and J is TRBJ1-5, with 7 bases aligning to TRBD1. This CDR3 is built from 17 residues. The germline V gene encodes CDR1 KGHSY and CDR2 FQNENV. V dropped 1 base and J dropped 2; count of bases not matched to a gene: 8. CDR3 amino acids: CASSQFVGTDGNQPQHF. In DNA, the CDR3 is TGTGCCAGCAGCCAATTTGTGGGGACAGACGGCAATCAGCCCCAGCATTTT.

V and J are TRBV7-9 and TRBJ2-7; D might be TRBD2 (6 bases). V lost 5 bases, J lost 3 bases, and 17 bases lay in between. The CDR3 is 15 amino acids. CDR1 is SEHNR and CDR2 is FQNEAQ in the germline V gene (reference sequence). Here the CDR3 reads CASSRDLSGVYEQYF. The DNA for the CDR3 is TGTGCCAGCAGCCGGGACTTGAGCGGAGTCTACGAGCAGTACTTC.

This clone was counted once. J is TRBJ2-7 and V is TRBV5-1; 7 bases are a match to TRBD2. Germline CDR1 reads SGHRS; CDR2 reads YFSETQ. J was trimmed by 3 bases and V by 2 bases; bases with no gene match: 8. This CDR3 has 15 amino acids. The CDR3 nucleotides read TGCGCCAGCAGCTTACTAGGCGGGGGTAACTACGAGCAGTACTTC. It specifies CASSLLGGGNYEQYF. Using reference TRBV5-1 and TRBJ2-7 for the parts outside the CDR3, the full variable domain is KAGVTQTPRYLIKTRGQQVTLSCSPISGHRSVSWYQQTPGQGLQFLFEYFSETQRNKGNFPGRFSGRQFSNSRSEMNVSTLELGDSALYLCASSLLGGGNYEQYFGPGTRLTVT.

The rearrangement uses TRBV5-1 and TRBJ2-3; D is possibly TRBD2 (6 bases). V was cut by 1 base and J by 5 bases, with 14 bases left in between. The CDR3 covers 15 residues. Per germline, CDR1 SGHRS and CDR2 YFSETQ. DNA for the CDR3: TGCGCCAGCAGCTTGCCCGGGAGTGGAAGAGATACGCAGTATTTT. Residues: CASSLPGSGRDTQYF.

Remarks on this clone: At the DNA level, this CDR3 is encoded by other sequences in the same sample as well. The chain is built from TRBV5-1 and TRBJ1-1; D gene ambiguous. The CDR3 totals 14 residues. Germline lookup yields CDR1 SGHRS and CDR2 YFSETQ. V lost 0 bases to trimming and J lost 0 bases, with 6 bases between them. CDR3 in DNA: TGCGCCAGCAGCTTGGAACGGCTGAACACTGAAGCTTTCTTT. Translating it yields CASSLERLNTEAFF.

The chain recombines TRBV6-1 with TRBJ1-5; no definite D call. V was shortened by 5 bases and J by 4 bases, with 12 bases between the two germline ends. Per germline, CDR1 MNHNS and CDR2 SASEGT. This CDR3 comprises 14 residues. Written as DNA, the CDR3 is TGTGCCAGCAGTCACTCAGGCTCAAATCAGCCCCAGCATTTT. This codes for CASSHSGSNQPQHF.

The chain recombines TRBV27 with TRBJ1-6, with 7 bases aligning to TRBD1. The CDR3 runs 14 residues. Germline V gene lookup returns CDR1 MNHEY and CDR2 SMNVEV (reference sequence). V lost 6 bases to trimming and J lost 9 bases; unmatched junction nucleotides: 8. CDR3: CASRFRQGGSPLHF. DNA for the CDR3: TGTGCCAGCAGATTCCGACAGGGTGGTTCACCCCTCCACTTT.

V and J are TRBV7-2 and TRBJ1-4, with D unresolved. Trimming shortened V by 1 base and J by 5 bases, and 11 bases separated the two germline ends. Germline CDR1 SGHTA, CDR2 FQGNSA. This CDR3 spans 15 amino acids. The chain's CDR3 is CASSLGWQPNEKLFF. In nucleotides, the CDR3 is TGTGCCAGCAGCTTAGGGTGGCAGCCAAATGAAAAACTGTTTTTT.

The CDR3 DNA reads as TGCGCCAGCAGCCTAATGACAGGGATCTACGAGCAGTACTTC. It encodes CASSLMTGIYEQYF. The rearrangement links TRBV4-1 to TRBJ2-7; the match to TRBD1 covers 7 bases. V gave up 4 bases and J gave up 3 bases; unmatched junction bases: 6. CDR1 is MGHRA and CDR2 is YSYEKL in the germline V gene. This CDR3 is 14 amino acids long.

This chain links TRBV30 with TRBJ2-7; either TRBD1 or TRBD2 may fit D (5 bases each). The ends were cut back, 2 bases at V and 2 bases at J, with 10 bases in the middle. Per germline, CDR1 GTSNPN and CDR2 SVGIG (reference sequence). The CDR3 contains 13 residues. The CDR3 nucleotides are TGTGCCTGGAGTTTCTCGGGACCCTACGAGCAGTACTTC. The encoded protein is CAWSFSGPYEQYF. The full variable domain, completed using reference TRBV30 and TRBJ2-7, is SQTIHQWPATLVQPVGSPLSLECTVEGTSNPNLYWYRQAAGRGLQLLFYSVGIGQISSEVPQNLSASRPQDRQFILSSKKLLLSDSGFYLCAWSFSGPYEQYFGPGTRLTVT.

About this clone itself: The sample has other DNA sequences that encode this CDR3 too. The V gene is TRBV5-1, the J gene TRBJ2-5; D is perhaps TRBD1 (6 bases). Trimming took 0 bases from V and 1 from J, leaving 13 bases between them. Germline CDR1 is SGHRS and CDR2 is YFSETQ. The CDR3 contains 16 residues. The CDR3 reads CASSLEGQGGQETQYF. CDR3 DNA: TGCGCCAGCAGCTTGGAGGGGCAAGGGGGCCAAGAGACCCAGTACTTC.

In the case of this clone: In the same sample, other DNA sequences code for this CDR3. The genes are TRBV20-1 and TRBJ1-1; D not resolved. V was shortened by 1 base and J by 2 bases, with 2 bases between the two germline ends. CDR1 is DFQATT, CDR2 SNEGSKA, per germline (reference sequence). CDR3 size: 11 residues. This CDR3 is CSARVNTEAFF. The CDR3 nucleotides read TGCAGTGCTAGAGTTAACACTGAAGCTTTCTTT.

The V call is TRBV19, the J call TRBJ2-1; 8 bases are shared with TRBD2. Trimming removed 7 bases from V and 8 bases from J; junction bases left unmatched: 13. This CDR3 comprises 15 residues. CDR1 is LNHDA and CDR2 is SQIVND in the germline V gene (reference sequence). The CDR3 DNA is TGTGCCAGTATGATTTCGGGAGGGCTGGTCCATGAGCAGTTCTTC. Protein: CASMISGGLVHEQFF.

The chain links TRBV6-5 to TRBJ1-1, with D unclear. Trimming stripped 2 bases from V and 4 bases from J, with 8 bases between. The CDR3 has 13 amino acids. From germline, CDR1 is MNHEY and CDR2 SVGAGI. The CDR3 protein is CASSYVRGTEAFF. The CDR3 DNA is TGTGCCAGCAGTTACGTCCGGGGCACTGAAGCTTTCTTT.

This clone showed up just a few times. The J gene is TRBJ1-1, the V gene TRBV2; D not resolved. The CDR3 sequence is 13 residues long. Germline V gene data show CDR1 as SNHLY and CDR2 as FYNNEI. The V gene lost 10 bases and the J gene lost 4 bases, with 16 bases spanning the gap. The CDR3: CATKVAEGTEAFF. The CDR3 DNA sequence: TGTGCCACCAAGGTCGCGGAGGGCACTGAAGCTTTCTTT.

This clone has only a few counts. The rearrangement joins TRBV18 to TRBJ1-1; no reliable D call. The V gene lost 2 bases and the J gene lost 0 bases, with 10 bases spanning the gap. The CDR3 sequence is 15 residues long. Germline V lookup: CDR1 KGHSH, CDR2 LQKENI. The CDR3 loop reads CASSPSPTLNTEAFF. In nucleotides, the CDR3 is TGTGCCAGCTCACCATCACCAACCCTGAACACTGAAGCTTTCTTT.

The J gene is TRBJ2-7, the V gene TRBV6-1, with D tentatively TRBD2 (7 bases). Germline values: CDR1 MNHNS, CDR2 SASEGT. CDR3 length equals 14 residues. The V end was cut by 10 bases, the J end by 3 bases, with 19 bases between. The DNA of the CDR3 is TGTGCCACCAGAGGGGGGAGGGACATCTACGAGCAGTACTTC. This codes for CATRGGRDIYEQYF.

V is TRBV28 and J is TRBJ1-3; D uncertain. Germline lookup yields CDR1 MDHEN and CDR2 SYDVKM. V lost 3 bases to trimming and J lost 0 bases, with 12 bases between them. The CDR3 consists of 16 residues. CDR3 sequence reads: CASSFREFLSGNTIYF. The CDR3 coding sequence is TGTGCCAGCAGTTTTCGGGAGTTCCTCTCTGGAAACACCATATATTTT.

This chain joins TRBV14 and TRBJ2-1, with D possibly TRBD2 on 6 matching bases. V lost 1 base and J 1 base, leaving 11 bases between the germline ends. Germline V gene sequence: CDR1 SGHDN, CDR2 FVKESK. The CDR3 sequence is 16 residues long. The chain's CDR3 is CASSQVRGKSYNEQFF. The CDR3 DNA follows: TGTGCCAGCAGCCAAGTGCGCGGGAAATCCTACAATGAGCAGTTCTTC.

The rearrangement uses TRBV19 and TRBJ1-4; D is undetermined. Between the trimmed V and J ends, which lost 5 bases and 7 bases, there was a span of 11 bases. The CDR3 length is 13 residues. Germline values: CDR1 LNHDA, CDR2 SQIVND (reference sequence). The CDR3 sequence: CASSVADAEKLFF. CDR3 DNA sequence: TGTGCCAGTAGTGTCGCGGACGCTGAAAAACTGTTTTTT. The whole variable domain, remainder taken from reference TRBV19 and TRBJ1-4, is DGGITQSPKYLFRKEGQNVTLSCEQNLNHDAMYWYRQDPGQGLRLIYYSQIVNDFQKGDIAEGYSVSREKKESFPLTVTSAQKNPTAFYLCASSVADAEKLFFGSGTQLSVL.

The V call is TRBV19, the J call TRBJ1-4; 8 nucleotides agree with TRBD1. The V and J ends lost 8 bases and 8 bases, in that order; junction bases with no gene match: 10. The CDR3 consists of 14 residues. Germline values: CDR1 LNHDA, CDR2 SQIVND (reference sequence). The CDR3 loop is CASQAGTGDEKLFF. CDR3 bases: TGTGCCAGTCAAGCCGGGACAGGCGACGAAAAACTGTTTTTT.

This chain joins TRBV11-2 and TRBJ2-7; maybe TRBD2 (6 bases). The CDR3 has 13 amino acids. Looked up from germline, CDR1 is SGHAT and CDR2 is FQNNGV. V shed 4 bases and J shed 6 bases, with 13 bases lying between them. CDR3 amino acids: CASSSPLGGEQYF. CDR3 nucleotides: TGTGCCAGCAGCTCCCCCCTCGGGGGCGAGCAGTACTTC.

The chain employs TRBV5-1 and TRBJ1-1; tentative D call: TRBD1 (5 bases). Trimming removed 0 bases from V and 1 base from J, with 16 bases in between. The CDR3 covers 17 residues. Germline V gives CDR1 SGHRS, CDR2 YFSETQ. The CDR3 here is CASSLAVTGRGNTEAFF. In DNA form, the CDR3 reads TGCGCCAGCAGCTTGGCCGTTACAGGACGGGGGAACACTGAAGCTTTCTTT. Variable domain in full (rest from reference TRBV5-1 and TRBJ1-1): KAGVTQTPRYLIKTRGQQVTLSCSPISGHRSVSWYQQTPGQGLQFLFEYFSETQRNKGNFPGRFSGRQFSNSRSEMNVSTLELGDSALYLCASSLAVTGRGNTEAFFGQGTRLTVV.

The chain joins TRBV11-2 to TRBJ1-5, with D uncertain. The V and J ends lost 3 bases and 5 bases respectively, with 11 bases between them. Germline CDR1 and CDR2: SGHAT and FQNNGV. CDR3 length: 14 amino acids. The CDR3 DNA reads as TGTGCCAGCAGCTTTACTGGAACCGATCAGCCCCAGCATTTT. Its protein is CASSFTGTDQPQHF.

In DNA, the CDR3 is TGTGCCAGCAGCCCCTCCGGACTAGCGGGAGGAGCCACAGATACGCAGTATTTT. It encodes CASSPSGLAGGATDTQYF. The chain is built from TRBV7-2 and TRBJ2-3; 14 bases are a match to TRBD2. The V gene end was trimmed by 5 bases and the J gene end by 2 bases; junction bases not matched to a gene: 9. Germline V lookup: CDR1 SGHTA, CDR2 FQGNSA. The CDR3 spans 18 residues.

V gene TRBV11-2 combines with J gene TRBJ2-1; 7 positions agree with TRBD1. V gave up 0 bases and J gave up 4 bases; unmatched junction bases: 6. This CDR3 comprises 16 residues. The germline CDR1 and CDR2 sequences are SGHAT and FQNNGV. CDR3 protein: CASSLEGGQIYNEQFF. In nucleotides, the CDR3 is TGTGCCAGCAGCTTAGAAGGGGGACAGATATACAATGAGCAGTTCTTC.

The chain has TRBV5-4 and TRBJ2-3, with a possible D match to TRBD1 (6 bases). V lost 3 bases, J lost 10 bases, and 12 bases lay in between. The length of the CDR3 is 12 residues. From germline, CDR1 is SGHNT and CDR2 YYREEE (reference sequence). This CDR3 reads CASSSDSVAQYF. The CDR3 nucleotides read TGTGCCAGCAGCTCGGACAGTGTCGCGCAGTATTTT.

For the CDR3, the DNA is TGTGCCAGCAGCACCCCAGCGGGAGAAGATACGCAGTATTTT. Translation: CASSTPAGEDTQYF. This chain connects TRBV5-4 to TRBJ2-3; TRBD2 aligns across 8 bases. The trim removed 4 bases at V and 5 bases at J, leaving 6 bases unmatched. Germline V CDR1 and CDR2: SGHNT, YYREEE (reference sequence). This CDR3 contains 14 residues.